The 3 T cell receptor beta chains below were found in one sample sequenced in a study of TET2 disruption in CD19-targeted CAR T cells. Treatment noted: autologous CTL019 cells: CD19 CAR with 4-1BB and CD3 zeta domains. Assay used: immunoSEQ multiplex PCR; TCRdb lists only in-frame clones, some missing. This sample carries more than 25,000 clones, with approximately 2% going to the ten biggest clones. These receptors have no known antigen. This specimen was CD8- CAR+ T cells sorted from cultured blood T cells, taken for CD19 CAR T cell therapy. As for subset: CD8-negative CAR-positive T cells from the infusion product. These receptors were taken from a man in his sixties or seventies with chronic lymphocytic leukemia.

Of note for this clone: From the germline J gene comes the end of the CDR3, since the read stops 3 residues before it. The rearrangement links TRBV19 to TRBJ1-2; unclear D gene. From germline, CDR1 is LNHDA and CDR2 SQIVND (reference sequence). The CDR3 is made up of 16 amino acids. The sequenced part of the CDR3 DNA is TGTGCCAGTAGTATAGATCGGAGCGGATCCTACAATGAC. This codes for CASSIDRSGSYND. The whole CDR3 protein is CASSIDRSGSYNDYTF.

A word on this clone: With the read ending 3 residues before the CDR3 end, the germline J gene is used to fill in that end. The rearrangement uses TRBV5-4 and TRBJ2-1, with unresolved D. V was cut by 1 base and J by 7 bases, with 6 bases left in between. Germline-derived CDR1 and CDR2 are SGHNT and YYREEE (reference sequence). CDR3 length: 12 residues. CDR3 sequence reads: CASSLRSNEQFF. CDR3 bases read: TGTGCCAGCAGCTTGAGGTCTAATGAG.

Points on this clone: The read ends 3 residues shy of where the CDR3 ends; the end is completed using the germline J gene. The V call is TRBV10-3, the J call TRBJ1-2; D is perhaps TRBD1 (6 bases). Germline V gene lookup returns CDR1 ENHRY and CDR2 SYGVKD. Trimming removed 6 bases at V and 4 bases at J, with 15 bases between. CDR3 size: 14 residues. The CDR3 sequence is CAISVGPTGYGYTF. The DNA read from the CDR3 is TGTGCCATCAGCGTCGGGCCGACAGGCTATGGC.